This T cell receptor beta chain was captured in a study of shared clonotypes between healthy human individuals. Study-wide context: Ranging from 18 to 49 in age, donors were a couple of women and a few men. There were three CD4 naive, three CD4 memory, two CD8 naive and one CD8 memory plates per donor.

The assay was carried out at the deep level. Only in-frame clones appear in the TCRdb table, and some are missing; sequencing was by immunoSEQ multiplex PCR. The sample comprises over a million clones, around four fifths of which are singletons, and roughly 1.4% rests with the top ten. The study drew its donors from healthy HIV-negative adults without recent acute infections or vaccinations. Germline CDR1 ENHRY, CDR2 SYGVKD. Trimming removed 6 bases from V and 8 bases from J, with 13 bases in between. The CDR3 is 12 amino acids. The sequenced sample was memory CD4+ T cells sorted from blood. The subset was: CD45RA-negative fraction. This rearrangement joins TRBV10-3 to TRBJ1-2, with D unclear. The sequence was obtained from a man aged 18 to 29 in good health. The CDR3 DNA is TGTGCCATCAGCGGGTTACTATGGGGCTACACCTTC. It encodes CAISGLLWGYTF.